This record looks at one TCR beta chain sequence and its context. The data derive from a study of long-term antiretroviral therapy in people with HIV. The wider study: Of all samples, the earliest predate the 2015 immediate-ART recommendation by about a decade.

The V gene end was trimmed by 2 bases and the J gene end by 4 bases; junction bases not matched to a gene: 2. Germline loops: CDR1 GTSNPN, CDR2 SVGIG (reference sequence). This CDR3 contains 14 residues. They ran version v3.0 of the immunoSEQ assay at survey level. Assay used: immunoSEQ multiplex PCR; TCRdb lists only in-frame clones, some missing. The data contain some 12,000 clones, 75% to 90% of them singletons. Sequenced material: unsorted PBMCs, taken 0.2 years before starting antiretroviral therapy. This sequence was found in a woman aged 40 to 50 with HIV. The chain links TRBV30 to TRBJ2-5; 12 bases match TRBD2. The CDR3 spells CAWSTGLAGETQYF. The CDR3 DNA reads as TGTGCCTGGAGTACGGGACTAGCGGGAGAGACCCAGTACTTC.